This T cell receptor beta chain emerged from a study of B cell selection in AIRE deficiency (dated by TCRdb to about 2019). Turning to the overall study: Researchers compared the TCRbeta repertoires of sorted blood CD4+ conventional T cells and regulatory T cells from AIRE-deficient patients with the corresponding repertoires from healthy controls. The TCR-sequenced cohort comprised about five AIRE-deficient APECED patients and about five healthy control donors.

Conventional CD4 T cells were sorted as CD4+CD127+ cells. AIRE-deficient patients had APECED syndrome. A FACSAria flow cytometer was used to sort the Tconv and Treg cells intended for TCRbeta sequencing. The sorted cells were collected in 5-ml round-bottom polystyrene tubes, and the dry cell pellets were frozen at -80 degrees C prior to sequencing. Details on this clone: The specificity of this receptor is unknown. No per-base quality is available; no much larger clone lies one base away.

The investigation overall reported the following: Around 30% of Treg TCRbeta sequences shared among healthy donors appeared in patient Tconv cells, suggesting diversion of Treg-biased clones into the Tconv compartment. Of approximately 3,900 shared Treg TCRbeta sequences, less than 35% were shared only among healthy donors and about 9.3% only among patients, suggesting less efficient Treg selection without AIRE. Only TCRbeta chains were sequenced; around 40% of shared healthy-donor Treg sequences also occurred in healthy Tconv, possibly because of differing TCRalpha chains. TCRBV gene usage, CDR3 length and TCR diversity in Tconv and Treg cells from AIRE-deficient patients were found to be similar to those in cells from healthy donors. Shared Treg sequences had shorter CDR3s, which reflects a bias toward rearrangements containing few non-templated nucleotide insertions.

The immunoSEQ platform was used to sequence the TCRbeta chain. In the authors' own workflow: Pooled conventional T cell repertoires yielded 85,000 to 110,000 distinct in-frame TCRbeta sequences from patients and just over 130,000 from healthy donors. Public Treg TCRbeta sequences were defined as those shared by two or more individuals and were then searched for in Tconv repertoires. Differences between groups were assessed by Mann-Whitney U tests with Bonferroni-Dunn correction in GraphPad Prism 7.03. In TCRdb, the immuneACCESS table is reduced to in-frame sequences with V and J assigned. These tables do not hold every clone; where another copy was compared, an unresolved V gene accounts for under half, and the others remain unexplained. That table supplies the V and J calls and clone size; D and trimming were determined from the DNA. Recorded for this sample are 21,000 or so clones; 97% of them occurred a single time. Of the sample, around 0.33% falls within the top ten clones.

The sequence came from a human donor with AIRE deficiency. Sequenced material: conventional CD4+ T cells sorted from PBMCs.

The base sequence is TGTGCCACCAGCAGAGACCGGGGATGGAGCTATGGCTACACCTTC. Translated, this is CATSRDRGWSYGYTF. The V and J segments used are TRBV15 and TRBJ1-2, with no D gene named confidently. From its cysteine to its phenylalanine, the CDR3 spans 15 amino acids. The retained sequence is limited to the CDR3, 45 bases, with the frame set at the first base. Trimming costs V 0 bases and J 4 bases, and their ends lie 12 bases apart. As encoded in the germline V gene (reference sequence), CDR1 is LNHNV while CDR2 is YYDKDF.